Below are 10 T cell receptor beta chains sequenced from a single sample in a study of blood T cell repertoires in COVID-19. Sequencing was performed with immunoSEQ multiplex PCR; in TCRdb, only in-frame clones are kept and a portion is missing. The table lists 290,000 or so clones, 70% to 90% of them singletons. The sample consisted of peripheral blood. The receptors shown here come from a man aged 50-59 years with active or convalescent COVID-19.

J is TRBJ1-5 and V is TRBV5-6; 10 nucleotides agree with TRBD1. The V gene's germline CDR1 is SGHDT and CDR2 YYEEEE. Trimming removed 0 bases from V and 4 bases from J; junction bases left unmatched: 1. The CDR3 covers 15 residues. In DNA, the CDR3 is TGTGCCAGCAGCTTGGGGGACAGGGGTAATCAGCCCCAGCATTTT. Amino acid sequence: CASSLGDRGNQPQHF.

The CDR3 nucleotides are TGTGCCAGCAGCACCGGGACACCCCGGGTCAATGAGCAGTTCTTC. This encodes CASSTGTPRVNEQFF. The chain is built from TRBV11-3 and TRBJ2-1; D perhaps matches TRBD1 (6 bases). This CDR3 spans 15 amino acids. Trimming took 5 bases from V and 6 from J, leaving 17 bases between them. The germline CDR1 and CDR2 sequences are SGHNT and YENEEA.

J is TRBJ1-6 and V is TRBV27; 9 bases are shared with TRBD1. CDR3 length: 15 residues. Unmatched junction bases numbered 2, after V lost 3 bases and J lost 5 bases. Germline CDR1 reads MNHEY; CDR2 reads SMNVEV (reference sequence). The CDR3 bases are TGTGCCAGCAGTTTGGGGGACAGGGATAATTCACCCCTCCACTTT. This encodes CASSLGDRDNSPLHF.

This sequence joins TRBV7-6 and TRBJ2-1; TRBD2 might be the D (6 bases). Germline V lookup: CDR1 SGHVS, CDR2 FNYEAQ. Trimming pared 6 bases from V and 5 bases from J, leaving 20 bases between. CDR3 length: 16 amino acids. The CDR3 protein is CASSSRLSGANNEQFF. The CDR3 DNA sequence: TGTGCCAGCAGTTCGAGGCTTAGCGGAGCAAACAATGAGCAGTTCTTC. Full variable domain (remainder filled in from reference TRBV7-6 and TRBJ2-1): GAGVSQSPRYKVTKRGQDVALRCDPISGHVSLYWYRQALGQGPEFLTYFNYEAQQDKSGLPNDRFSAERPEGSISTLTIQRTEQRDSAMYRCASSSRLSGANNEQFFGPGTRLTVL.

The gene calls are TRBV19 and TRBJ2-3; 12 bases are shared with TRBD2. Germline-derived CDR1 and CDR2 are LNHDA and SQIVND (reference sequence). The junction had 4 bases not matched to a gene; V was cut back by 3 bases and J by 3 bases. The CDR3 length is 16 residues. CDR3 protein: CASSIGLAGGTDTQYF. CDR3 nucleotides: TGTGCCAGTAGTATCGGGCTAGCGGGAGGGACAGATACGCAGTATTTT.

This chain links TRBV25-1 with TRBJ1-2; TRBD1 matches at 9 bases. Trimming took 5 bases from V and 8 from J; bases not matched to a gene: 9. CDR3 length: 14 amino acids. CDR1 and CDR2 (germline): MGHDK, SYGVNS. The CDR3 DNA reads TGTGCCAGCAGTACACAGACAGGGGGAAGCGGCTACACCTTC. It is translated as CASSTQTGGSGYTF.

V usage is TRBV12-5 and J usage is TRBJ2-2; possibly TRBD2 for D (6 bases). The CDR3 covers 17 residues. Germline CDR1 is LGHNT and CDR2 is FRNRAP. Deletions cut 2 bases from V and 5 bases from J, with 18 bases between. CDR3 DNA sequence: TGTGCTAGTGGTTTGCCCCCGAGGAGGGATAGGACCGGGGAGCTGTTTTTT. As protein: CASGLPPRRDRTGELFF. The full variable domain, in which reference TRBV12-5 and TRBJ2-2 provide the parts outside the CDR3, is DARVTQTPRHKVTEMGQEVTMRCQPILGHNTVFWYRQTMMQGLELLAYFRNRAPLDDSGMPKDRFSAEMPDATLATLKIQPSEPRDSAVYFCASGLPPRRDRTGELFFGEGSRLTVL.

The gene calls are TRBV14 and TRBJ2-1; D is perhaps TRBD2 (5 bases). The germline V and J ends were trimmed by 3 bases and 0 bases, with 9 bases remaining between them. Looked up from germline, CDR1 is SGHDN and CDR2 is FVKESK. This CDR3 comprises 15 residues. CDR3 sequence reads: CASSQRVLSYNEQFF. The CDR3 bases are TGTGCCAGCAGCCAGCGGGTCCTCTCCTACAATGAGCAGTTCTTC.

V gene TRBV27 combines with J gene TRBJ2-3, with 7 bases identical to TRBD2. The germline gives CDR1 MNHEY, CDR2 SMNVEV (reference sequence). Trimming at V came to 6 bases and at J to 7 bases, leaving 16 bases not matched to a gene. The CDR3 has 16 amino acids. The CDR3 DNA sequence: TGTGCCAGCAGCCTTTACCCCACTAGCGATCCGTATACGCAGTATTTT. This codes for CASSLYPTSDPYTQYF.

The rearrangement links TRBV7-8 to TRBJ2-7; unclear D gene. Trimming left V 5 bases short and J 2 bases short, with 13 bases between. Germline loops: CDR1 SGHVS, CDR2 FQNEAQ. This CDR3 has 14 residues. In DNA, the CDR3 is TGTGCCAGCAGCCCCCGCGGATACCCCTACGAGCAGTACTTC. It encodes CASSPRGYPYEQYF.